This is a list of T cell receptor beta chains from one sample in a study of breast tumors, draining lymph nodes, adjacent tissues. TCRdb re-analysed the multiplex PCR reads in MiXCR, keeping a single row per CDR3 protein. The table lists fewer than 200,000 distinct CDR3 sequences, 25% to 40% of them singletons. The sequenced sample consisted of axillary lymph node tissue. The receptors here all came from a female donor with breast cancer. Some clones in this sample may be carry-over from other donors' samples. Both conserved end residues are part of each CDR3. Fields, in order: J gene, V gene, clone size, D gene, CDR3 protein, CDR3 DNA. A D gene is named only where the DNA matches it firmly. Clone size is stated in some rows and not others, as once, few, many or a class when expanded.

>TRBJ2-1|TRBV29-1|few|-
CSVEGLGEIGNEQFF
TGCAGCGTTGAAGGGCTCGGAGAAATAGGCAATGAGCAGTTCTTC
>TRBJ2-3|TRBV13|many|TRBD2
CASSVSGTDTQYF
TGTGCCAGCAGCGTTAGCGGGACGGATACGCAGTATTTT
>TRBJ2-7|TRBV6-5|many|-
CASSHDGTSYEQYF
TGTGCCAGCAGTCACGACGGGACGTCCTACGAGCAGTACTTC
>TRBJ2-7|TRBV20-1|many|-
CSAKTPGHVTGEQYF
TGCAGTGCTAAGACACCGGGACACGTGACAGGCGAGCAGTACTTC
>TRBJ1-1|TRBV19|-|-
CASSRVGGTEAFF
TGTGCCAGTAGCCGCGTGGGGGGCACTGAAGCTTTCTTT
>TRBJ2-5|TRBV28|many|-
CASSPFPPRTVQETQYF
TGTGCCAGCAGCCCGTTTCCACCGAGGACAGTCCAAGAGACCCAGTACTTC
>TRBJ2-1|TRBV14|-|-
CASSQKSVAGARFF
TGTGCCAGCAGCCAAAAAAGTGTCGCCGGGGCCCGGTTCTTC
>TRBJ1-4|TRBV2|many|-
CASSEGSTVMGEKLFF
TGTGCCAGCAGTGAGGGGTCGACGGTAATGGGTGAAAAACTGTTTTTT
>TRBJ2-6|TRBV30|many|-
CASRDTPLSGANVLTF
TGTGCCTCACGGGACACACCCCTTTCTGGGGCCAACGTCCTGACTTTC
>TRBJ1-1|TRBV19|few|-
CASSIGRGTEAFF
TGTGCCAGTAGTATAGGGAGGGGAACTGAAGCTTTCTTT
>TRBJ1-3|TRBV7-9|-|-
CASSLALTSDGNTIYF
TGTGCCAGCAGCTTAGCGCTGACATCAGATGGAAACACCATATATTTT
>TRBJ2-3|TRBV6-2/TRBV6-3|many|TRBD1
CASNDRVADTQYF
TGTGCCAGCAACGACAGGGTGGCAGATACGCAGTATTTT
>TRBJ1-5|TRBV7-9|many|-
CASSKEGNQPQHF
TGTGCCAGCAGCAAAGAGGGGAATCAGCCCCAGCATTTT
>TRBJ1-5|TRBV24-1|-|-
CATRAAGPQHF
TGTGCCACCAGGGCAGCGGGGCCCCAGCATTTT
>TRBJ1-5|TRBV15|many|-
CATSRDPRQPQHF
TGTGCCACCAGCAGAGATCCCCGTCAGCCCCAGCATTTT
>TRBJ2-7|TRBV6-1|-|-
CAVEKEDSYEQYF
TGTGCCGTCGAAAAGGAGGACTCCTACGAGCAGTACTTC
>TRBJ2-5|TRBV7-2|many|TRBD2
CASSSGGVRIGGEPQYF
TGTGCCAGCAGCTCGGGGGGGGTTCGAATCGGGGGAGAGCCCCAGTACTTC
>TRBJ2-7|TRBV10-3|many|-
CATTSSVFQGYLLGGEQYF
TGTGCCACCACATCTTCAGTATTCCAGGGTTACCTTCTCGGCGGCGAGCAGTACTTC
>TRBJ2-7|TRBV10-3|-|-
CAISESQGGPYEQYF
TGTGCCATCAGCGAGTCCCAGGGGGGTCCGTACGAGCAGTACTTC
>TRBJ1-1|TRBV6-4|-|TRBD1
CASSDYRQGATEAFF
TGTGCCAGCAGTGACTACCGACAGGGGGCAACTGAAGCTTTCTTT
>TRBJ2-7|TRBV9|once|TRBD2
CASSVREGSYEQYF
TGTGCCAGCAGCGTAAGGGAGGGGTCCTACGAGCAGTACTTC
>TRBJ2-3|TRBV10-1|-|TRBD2
CASSESGGAGEQYF
TGCGCCAGCAGTGAAAGCGGGGGGGCCGGGGAGCAGTATTTT
>TRBJ1-4|TRBV2|many|TRBD1
CASRGDRGNEKLFF
TGTGCCAGCAGGGGGGACAGGGGGAATGAAAAACTGTTTTTT
>TRBJ1-4|TRBV2|-|-
CASSVWSSEKLFF
TGTGCCAGCAGTGTATGGTCAAGTGAAAAACTGTTTTTT
>TRBJ2-2|TRBV4-3|many|TRBD2
CASSQDSAGGNTGELFF
TGCGCCAGCAGCCAAGATAGCGCGGGGGGGAACACCGGGGAGCTGTTTTTT
>TRBJ2-6|TRBV14|once|TRBD1
CASSQAGTGLCSGANVLTF
TGTGCCAGCAGCCAAGCCGGGACAGGGCTGTGCTCTGGGGCCAACGTCCTGACTTTC
>TRBJ2-7|TRBV5-8|-|TRBD1
CASSPDRAVFYEQYF
TGTGCCAGCAGCCCGGACAGGGCAGTTTTCTACGAGCAGTACTTC
>TRBJ2-7|TRBV4-3|many|-
CASSQERYPTYEQYF
TGCGCCAGCAGCCAAGAGAGATACCCCACCTACGAGCAGTACTTC
>TRBJ2-3|TRBV5-1|many|-
CAAGFGPTDTQYF
TGCGCCGCCGGGTTCGGGCCCACAGATACGCAGTATTTT
>TRBJ2-3|TRBV18|many|-
CASSPAPDTQYF
TGTGCCAGCTCACCAGCTCCAGATACGCAGTATTTT
>TRBJ2-1|TRBV12-3/TRBV12-4|-|-
CAYSPFGGSHNEQFF
TGTGCCTACAGTCCCTTTGGAGGGTCCCACAATGAGCAGTTCTTC
>TRBJ2-5|TRBV27|many|TRBD1
CATRPDRVGETQYF
TGTGCCACCCGCCCGGACAGGGTGGGGGAGACCCAGTACTTC
>TRBJ2-2|TRBV2|-|TRBD1
CASSKEGQQNTGELFF
TGTGCCAGCAGCAAAGAGGGACAGCAGAACACCGGGGAGCTGTTTTTC
>TRBJ1-5|TRBV12-3/TRBV12-4|many|TRBD1
CASVEDRADQPQHF
TGTGCCAGCGTGGAAGACAGGGCGGATCAGCCCCAGCATTTT
>TRBJ2-1|TRBV27|-|-
CASSLRASNTYNEQFF
TGTGCCAGCAGTTTACGGGCTAGCAATACCTACAATGAGCAGTTCTTC
>TRBJ1-3|TRBV2|many|-
CASSTGQSAGNTIYF
TGTGCCAGCAGTACCGGACAGAGCGCTGGAAACACCATATATTTT
>TRBJ1-5|TRBV20-1|-|-
CSADQGSNRPQHF
TGCAGTGCTGATCAGGGGAGCAATCGGCCCCAGCATTTT
>TRBJ1-4|TRBV28|many|-
CASSQGEGKLFF
TGTGCCAGCAGTCAGGGAGAGGGGAAACTGTTTTTT
>TRBJ2-5|TRBV20-1|few|-
CSARDERTTATQCF
TGCAGTGCTAGAGATGAGCGGACTACCGCGACCCAGTGCTTC
>TRBJ2-5|TRBV18|many|TRBD1
CASSPTGTVQETQYF
TGTGCCAGCTCACCAACCGGGACAGTCCAAGAGACCCAGTACTTC
>TRBJ2-3|TRBV10-3|-|-
CAISEEENTDTQYF
TGTGCCATCAGTGAGGAGGAAAACACAGATACGCAGTATTTT
>TRBJ2-2|TRBV6-5|-|-
CASSHTLPGELFF
TGTGCCAGCAGTCACACCCTACCCGGGGAGCTGTTTTTT
>TRBJ1-2|TRBV9|many|-
CASKTAAGGYTF
TGTGCCAGCAAGACTGCTGCGGGTGGCTACACCTTC
>TRBJ1-1|TRBV5-1|-|-
CASRVGVETEAFF
TGCGCCAGCAGGGTGGGGGTTGAGACTGAAGCTTTCTTT
>TRBJ1-5|TRBV6-2/TRBV6-3|-|-
CASSFGGRGQPQHF
TGTGCCAGCAGTTTTGGAGGGAGGGGTCAGCCCCAGCATTTT
>TRBJ1-1|TRBV24-1|few|-
CATSDSGRVATEAFF
TGTGCCACCAGTGATTCGGGCAGGGTTGCCACTGAAGCTTTCTTT
>TRBJ2-3|TRBV5-8|many|-
CASSLYGLADTQYF
TGTGCCAGCAGCTTGTATGGTTTAGCAGATACGCAGTATTTT
>TRBJ2-1|TRBV29-1|many|TRBD2
CSARGGQTNEQFF
TGCAGCGCGCGGGGGGGCCAGACCAATGAGCAGTTCTTC
>TRBJ2-3|TRBV19|many|TRBD1
CASRNLQGADTQYF
TGTGCCAGTAGAAACCTACAGGGGGCAGATACGCAGTATTTT
>TRBJ1-1|TRBV30|-|-
CAWSEGNTEAFF
TGTGCCTGGAGTGAGGGGAACACTGAAGCTTTCTTT
>TRBJ1-6|TRBV20-1|many|-
CSAEGTPSSYNSPLHF
TGCAGTGCTGAGGGGACACCGAGCTCCTATAATTCACCCCTCCACTTT
>TRBJ2-3|TRBV9|few|-
CASSPRDSPGTDTQYF
TGTGCCAGCAGCCCGCGGGACTCCCCGGGGACAGATACGCAGTATTTT
>TRBJ1-5|TRBV15|many|-
CATSRVPSGPQHF
TGTGCCACCAGCAGAGTCCCCTCAGGGCCCCAGCATTTT
>TRBJ2-7|TRBV4-1|many|-
CASSQAEQATGVVEQYF
TGCGCCAGCAGCCAAGCTGAACAGGCCACGGGAGTCGTAGAGCAGTACTTC
>TRBJ2-5|TRBV7-2|-|TRBD2
CASSLGTSGTQETQYF
TGTGCCAGCAGCTTGGGGACTAGCGGGACCCAAGAGACCCAGTACTTC
>TRBJ2-7|TRBV20-1|many|TRBD1
CSAWPTGVLLEQYF
TGCAGTGCTTGGCCTACAGGGGTCCTTCTCGAGCAGTACTTC
>TRBJ2-7|TRBV5-1|many|-
CASRRQDSSYEQYF
TGCGCCAGCAGGAGACAGGATTCGTCCTACGAGCAGTACTTC
>TRBJ1-2|TRBV4-1|many|TRBD1
CASSPGDRANYGYTF
TGCGCCAGCAGCCCAGGGGACAGGGCCAACTATGGCTACACCTTC
>TRBJ1-3|TRBV29-1|-|-
CSVVVRDTIYF
TGTAGCGTTGTGGTGCGAGACACCATATATTTT
>TRBJ2-1|TRBV19|-|TRBD1
CAGSRPGTAYEQFF
TGTGCCGGTAGTAGACCCGGGACAGCCTACGAGCAGTTCTTC